This TCR beta chain derives from a study of spatial heterogeneity in lung cancer. As for the study in general: Detection consistently captured more beta-chain sequences than alpha-chain sequences.

This CDR3 has 17 residues. V shed 6 bases and J 5 bases; nucleotides not matched to a gene: 11. The time point: sample taken at primary tumor resection. Extraction of whole RNA from tumor, nontumor lung or frozen PBMC preceded unsorted sequencing. Patients with untreated early-stage non-small cell lung cancer, numbering 72, were the donors. Broader study findings: More often at tumor resection than at routine follow-up, ubiquitous expanded tumor TCRs were detected in the blood.

Individually, TCR cDNA molecules were each labelled with a unique molecular identifier. TCRdb ran MiXCR on the 5' RACE reads and lists one entry per CDR3 protein. The data show 14,000 to 15,000 distinct CDR3 sequences, less than 14% seen once. This clonotype was recorded at least ten times. Its specificity is not known. The V call is TRBV12-3 or TRBV12-4, the J call TRBJ2-3, with 13 bases lining up with TRBD2. The source was PBMCs, collected at surgery. The sequence was collected from a female donor with early-stage non-small cell lung cancer. CDR3 protein: CASSRTSGGLKGDTQYF. The CDR3 nucleotides read TGTGCCAGCAGCCGGACTAGCGGGGGCCTCAAGGGAGATACGCAGTATTTT.